The subject of this entry is one T cell receptor (beta chain). The antigen remains unidentified. V was pared by 4 bases and J by 8 bases, with 8 bases of the junction left unmatched. The germline gives CDR1 SGHTA, CDR2 FQGNSA. The CDR3 totals 14 residues. This sample was taken from a study of cytomegalovirus exposure and HLA in healthy donors. The wider study: The same platform used for the 500 to 850 first-cohort repertoires was also used for the 100 to 150 validation repertoires, as a later analysis reported.

Generated by immunoSEQ multiplex PCR, the TCRdb table keeps only in-frame clones and is missing some. The repertoire consists of roughly 200,000 clones, with approximately 89% occurring once and the leading ten covering 7.2%. The donors were part of the validation cohort of 100 to 150 subjects. That cohort was separate from the first cohort, which comprised under 700 subjects. Broader study findings: Reports credit the classifier with highly specific, highly sensitive diagnosis of cytomegalovirus status.

The sample comprised PBMCs. The V call is TRBV7-2, the J call TRBJ2-1; TRBD2 matches 7 bases. The clonotype originates from a young man in good health and CMV-seropositive. CDR3 nucleotides: TGTGCCAGCAGCTCACAGCGGGGAAGGGATGAGCAGTTCTTC. Residues: CASSSQRGRDEQFF.